The 20 T cell receptor beta chains below were found in one sample sequenced in a study of CD8 T cells in ankylosing spondylitis. TCRdb called the 5' RACE reads again in MiXCR, with one record for every CDR3 protein. The sample consists of 470,000 or so distinct CDR3 sequences, around 26% of them appearing once. Findings of the study overall: Characteristic of ankylosing spondylitis blood, it appeared, was a TCR beta motif comprising roughly 8 highly homologous variants.

Which antigens these TCRs recognize remains unknown. The specimen sequenced was blood, either unsorted or a sorted T cell fraction (not recorded which). These receptors were collected from a male donor with ankylosing spondylitis.

This clonotype appeared many times. The chain joins TRBV12-3 or TRBV12-4 to TRBJ1-1; D remains unclear. Trimming pared 3 bases from V and 1 base from J, leaving 9 bases between. This CDR3 comprises 14 residues. The CDR3 region is CASSFPGGNTEAFF. Written as DNA, the CDR3 is TGTGCCAGCAGTTTCCCAGGCGGGAACACTGAAGCTTTCTTT.

The rearrangement links TRBV27 to TRBJ2-5, with a tentative D call TRBD2 (7 bases). Per the germline V gene, CDR1 is MNHEY and CDR2 is SMNVEV (reference sequence). The CDR3 sequence is 14 residues long. V was clipped by 5 bases and J by 4 bases, with 14 bases between them. CDR3 bases: TGTGCCAGCAGTCGAGGGGGGGGGAGAGAGACCCAGTACTTC. Its translation is CASSRGGGRETQYF.

This clonotype showed up many times. The chain couples TRBV7-2 to TRBJ1-4, with D unclear. Germline V CDR1 and CDR2: SGHTA, FQGNSA. V lost 1 base and J 6 bases, leaving 9 bases between the germline ends. CDR3 length equals 14 residues. CDR3 in DNA: TGTGCCAGCAGCTTAGACGGGCGGGATGAAAAACTGTTTTTT. It codes for CASSLDGRDEKLFF.

The chain recombines TRBV12-3 or TRBV12-4 with TRBJ2-3; 8 bases map to TRBD2. The trim removed 3 bases at V and 2 bases at J, leaving 7 bases unmatched. The CDR3 covers 16 residues. CDR3 amino acids: CASSFLQAGVTDTQYF. CDR3 nucleotide sequence: TGTGCCAGCAGTTTCCTTCAAGCGGGAGTCACAGATACGCAGTATTTT.

The gene calls are TRBV21-1 and TRBJ2-2. TRBV21-1 is reported as a pseudogene. This CDR3 region has 10 residues. The CDR3 is CASSLRELFF. CDR3 sequence (DNA): TGTGCCAGCAGCTTAAGAGAGCTGTTTTTT.

The chain carries TRBV11-2 and TRBJ1-3; D is undetermined. Trimming cost V 3 bases and J 2 bases, with 8 bases left between them. The CDR3 length is 14 residues. CDR1 SGHAT and CDR2 FQNNGV come from the germline V gene. The CDR3 DNA reads TGTGCCAGCAGCTTCGGGCTGCCTGGAAACACCATATATTTT. It is translated as CASSFGLPGNTIYF.

This clonotype was counted between two and nine times. The chain joins TRBV12-3 or TRBV12-4 to TRBJ2-7; 9 nucleotides match TRBD2. Trimming cost V 3 bases and J 12 bases; bases outside gene matches: 6. This CDR3 spans 12 amino acids. This CDR3 is CASSFGIAGVYF. The CDR3 DNA follows: TGTGCCAGCAGTTTCGGAATAGCGGGGGTGTACTTC.

The chain is built from TRBV24-1 and TRBJ2-1; 8 bases agree with TRBD2. The CDR3 length is 13 residues. Germline V gene sequence: CDR1 KGHDR, CDR2 SFDVKD. The V and J ends lost 10 bases and 7 bases, in that order; junction bases with no gene match: 8. The CDR3 sequence: CATAGEKSNEQFF. CDR3 nucleotide sequence: TGTGCCACAGCGGGAGAAAAGAGTAATGAGCAGTTCTTC.

This clonotype was observed many times. The rearrangement joins TRBV20-1 to TRBJ2-3; TRBD2 matches 9 bases. Germline assignment: CDR1 DFQATT and CDR2 SNEGSKA (reference sequence). The V and J ends lost 3 bases and 6 bases, in that order; junction bases with no gene match: 16. CDR3 length: 17 residues. Here the CDR3 reads CSASVWPDLAGSDTQYF. CDR3 DNA: TGCAGTGCTAGTGTGTGGCCAGATCTAGCGGGATCGGATACGCAGTATTTT.

This clonotype has only a few counts. The V call is TRBV2, the J call TRBJ1-6; D gene unclear. This CDR3 comprises 12 residues. The ends were cut back, 2 bases at V and 14 bases at J, with 10 bases in the middle. Germline V gene sequence: CDR1 SNHLY, CDR2 FYNNEI. CDR3 sequence reads: CASSESPPTLHF. The CDR3, as DNA: TGTGCCAGCAGTGAATCTCCCCCCACCCTCCACTTT.

This clonotype has only a few counts. The J gene is TRBJ1-4, the V gene TRBV5-6; no clear D gene. This CDR3 has 16 residues. Germline CDR1 is SGHDT and CDR2 is YYEEEE. The V gene lost 3 bases and the J gene lost 2 bases, with 14 bases spanning the gap. CDR3 nucleotide sequence: TGTGCCAGCAGCTCCTACTGGGCGTCCACTAATGAAAAACTGTTTTTT. Its translation is CASSSYWASTNEKLFF.

This clonotype has just a few counts. The gene calls are TRBV11-2 and TRBJ2-7; 9 bases are a match to TRBD2. V gave up 2 bases and J gave up 2 bases; unmatched junction bases: 7. Germline CDR1 SGHAT, CDR2 FQNNGV. The CDR3 has 16 amino acids. DNA of the CDR3: TGTGCCAGCAGCTTACTTGTGACTAGCGGAACCTACGAGCAGTACTTC. This translates into CASSLLVTSGTYEQYF.

The rearrangement joins TRBV29-1 to TRBJ2-5; D is perhaps TRBD1 (6 bases). This CDR3 has 12 amino acids. Trimming cost V 7 bases and J 2 bases, with 11 bases left between them. Germline V CDR1 and CDR2: SQVTM, ANQGSEA. CDR3 DNA sequence: TGCAGCGCCGGGACACAGCAAGAGACCCAGTACTTC. Translation: CSAGTQQETQYF.

This clonotype was seen more than once but under ten times. This chain connects TRBV6-1 to TRBJ1-5; the D gene is possibly TRBD1 (5 bases). Per the germline V gene, CDR1 is MNHNS and CDR2 is SASEGT. V dropped 9 bases and J dropped 5 bases, with 17 bases sitting between them. The CDR3 covers 14 residues. CDR3 protein: CASIEPGGDQPQHF. CDR3 bases: TGTGCCAGTATCGAACCGGGGGGGGATCAGCCCCAGCATTTT.

This clonotype was seen more than once but under ten times. The chain links TRBV2 to TRBJ2-3, with TRBD2 matching 11 bases. The CDR3 consists of 13 residues. CDR1 and CDR2 (germline): SNHLY, FYNNEI. The V segment lost 5 bases and the J segment 8 bases; nucleotides outside the gene matches: 3. This CDR3 reads CASSYTSGGTQYF. CDR3 DNA sequence: TGTGCCAGCAGTTATACTAGCGGGGGTACGCAGTATTTT. The full variable domain, completed using reference TRBV2 and TRBJ2-3, is EPEVTQTPSHQVTQMGQEVILRCVPISNHLYFYWYRQILGQKVEFLVSFYNNEISEKSEIFDDQFSVERPDGSNFTLKIRSTKLEDSAMYFCASSYTSGGTQYFGPGTRLTVL.

This clonotype has only a few counts. The chain employs TRBV13 and TRBJ1-2; the D gene is possibly TRBD1 (5 bases). Trimming removed 5 bases at V and 3 bases at J, with 10 bases between. Germline V gene sequence: CDR1 PRHDT, CDR2 FYEKMQ (reference sequence). The length of the CDR3 is 13 residues. The CDR3 DNA reads TGTGCCAGCAGCGTCGGGACGGACTATGGCTACACCTTC. It yields the protein CASSVGTDYGYTF.

CDR3 in amino acids: CASSKGASGSTYNEQFF. CDR3 DNA sequence: TGTGCCAGCTCAAAGGGGGCTAGCGGGAGTACCTACAATGAGCAGTTCTTC. The chain is built from TRBV18 and TRBJ2-1; the match to TRBD2 covers 10 bases. The V and J ends lost 5 bases and 2 bases, in that order; junction bases with no gene match: 9. Per germline, CDR1 KGHSH and CDR2 LQKENI. The CDR3 runs to 17 residues.

The chain has TRBV7-9 and TRBJ2-5; no reliable D call. Trimming cost V 5 bases and J 4 bases, with 11 bases left between them. This CDR3 has 13 amino acids. Germline V gives CDR1 SEHNR, CDR2 FQNEAQ (reference sequence). For the CDR3, the DNA is TGTGCCAGCAGCACACAGTCACCAGAGACCCAGTACTTC. Protein sequence: CASSTQSPETQYF.

The chain uses TRBV7-8 and TRBJ2-1; unclear D gene. The germline V and J ends were trimmed by 5 bases and 8 bases, with 10 bases remaining between them. Germline-derived CDR1 and CDR2 are SGHVS and FQNEAQ. The CDR3 runs 12 residues. CDR3 nucleotide sequence: TGTGCCAGCAGCCCCCTTAACTATGAGCAGTTCTTC. Protein product: CASSPLNYEQFF.

This clonotype was observed at least ten times. V is TRBV11-2 and J is TRBJ2-3; TRBD2 agrees at 9 bases. The ends lost 5 bases at V and 2 bases at J; junction bases unmatched: 5. Looked up from germline, CDR1 is SGHAT and CDR2 is FQNNGV. The CDR3 contains 15 residues. CDR3 residues: CASSPWTSATDTQYF. CDR3 sequence (DNA): TGTGCCAGCAGCCCCTGGACTAGCGCCACAGATACGCAGTATTTT.